In this sample, the clone carrying this T cell receptor beta chain turned up a few times. Its specificity is not known. This sample is drawn from a study of T-cell reconstitution after alpha-beta-depleted transplantation in children. General study points: T-cell numbers and diversity one year post-transplant derived largely from freshly generated T cells. Expanded clones from the graft, numbering several hundred, reportedly supplied alpha-beta T cells about two months after transplant. Surviving recipient T cells and thymic progenitors underlay high day-60 TCRbeta diversity in some patients.

The library targeted TCRbeta and was prepared with unique molecular identifiers. TCRdb reprocessed the PCR reads via MiXCR and lists one record per CDR3 protein. Counted here are about 980,000 distinct CDR3 sequences, around 30% occurring once; the ten biggest clones make up about 28%. The V end lost 5 bases, the J end lost 6 bases, and 17 bases lay between the germline ends. The CDR3 is made up of 14 amino acids. Per germline, CDR1 SQVTM and CDR2 ANQGSEA. The sample here was PBMCs, mostly from graft donor cells, taken 360 days after TCRalphabeta/CD19-depleted stem cell transplant. The chain uses TRBV29-1 and TRBJ2-1; D is perhaps TRBD1 (5 bases). The clonotype was recovered from a boy under two years old who had a stem cell transplant for SCID, so the T cells may come from the graft donor. CDR3 amino acids: CSVLRQPSTNEQFF. As DNA, the CDR3 is TGCAGCGTTCTAAGACAGCCTTCTACCAATGAGCAGTTCTTC.